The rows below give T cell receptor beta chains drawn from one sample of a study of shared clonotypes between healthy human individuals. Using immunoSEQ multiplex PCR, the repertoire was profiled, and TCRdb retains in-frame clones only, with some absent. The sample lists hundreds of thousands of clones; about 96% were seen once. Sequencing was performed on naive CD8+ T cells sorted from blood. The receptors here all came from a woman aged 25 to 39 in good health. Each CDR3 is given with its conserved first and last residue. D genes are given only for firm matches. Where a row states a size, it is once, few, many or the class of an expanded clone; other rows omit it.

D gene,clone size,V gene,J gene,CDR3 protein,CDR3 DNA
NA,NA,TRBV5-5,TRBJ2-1,CASSSRRDRGYNEQFF,TGTGCCAGCAGCTCCCGAAGGGATAGGGGCTACAATGAGCAGTTCTTC
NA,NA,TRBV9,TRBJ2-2,CASSVGGRTGELFF,TGTGCCAGCAGCGTAGGAGGGAGGACCGGGGAGCTGTTTTTT
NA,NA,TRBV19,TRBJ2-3,CASSLSPDYFTDTQYF,TGTGCCAGTAGTTTATCCCCAGACTATTTCACAGATACGCAGTATTTT
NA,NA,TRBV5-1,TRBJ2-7,CASSLSYIPYEQYF,TGCGCCAGCAGCTTGTCGTACATCCCCTACGAGCAGTACTTC
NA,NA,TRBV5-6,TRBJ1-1,CASSLGGHLNTEAFF,TGTGCCAGCAGCTTGGGAGGTCACTTGAACACTGAAGCTTTCTTT
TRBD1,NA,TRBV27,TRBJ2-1,CASSGGQAYNEQFF,TGTGCCAGCAGTGGGGGACAGGCCTACAATGAGCAGTTCTTC
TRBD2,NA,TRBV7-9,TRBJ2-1,CASRGLLAGEDNEQFF,TGTGCCAGCAGGGGTTTACTAGCGGGAGAAGACAATGAGCAGTTCTTC
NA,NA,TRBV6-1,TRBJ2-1,CASSELGEQFF,TGTGCCAGCAGTGAACTCGGTGAGCAGTTCTTC
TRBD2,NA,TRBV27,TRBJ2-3,CASSLSLAGPADTQYF,TGTGCCAGCAGTTTATCCCTAGCGGGACCGGCAGATACGCAGTATTTT
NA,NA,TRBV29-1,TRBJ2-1,CSVCKGTNNEQFF,TGCAGCGTTTGCAAGGGCACTAACAATGAGCAGTTCTTC
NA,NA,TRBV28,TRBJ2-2,CASSQFSVTGELFF,TGTGCCAGCAGTCAATTCAGCGTTACTGGGGAGCTGTTTTTT
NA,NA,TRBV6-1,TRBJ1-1,CASRVDGSYEAFF,TGTGCCAGCCGAGTTGATGGCAGCTATGAAGCTTTCTTT
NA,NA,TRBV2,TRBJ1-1,CARDSENTEAFF,TGTGCCAGGGACAGTGAGAACACTGAAGCTTTCTTT
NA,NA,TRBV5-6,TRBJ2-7,CASRGNGAYYEQYF,TGTGCCAGCAGGGGGAATGGCGCGTACTACGAGCAGTACTTC
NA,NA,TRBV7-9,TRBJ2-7,CASSPRDRLYEQYF,TGTGCCAGCAGCCCCCGTGACAGGTTGTACGAGCAGTACTTC
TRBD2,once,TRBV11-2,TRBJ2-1,CASSLVVTGGSYNEQFF,TGTGCCAGCAGCTTAGTGGTGACGGGGGGGAGCTACAATGAGCAGTTCTTC
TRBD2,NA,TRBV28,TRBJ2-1,CASSLQAGADNEQFF,TGTGCCAGCAGCTTACAAGCGGGAGCTGACAATGAGCAGTTCTTC
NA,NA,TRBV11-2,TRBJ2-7,CASSATGEYEQYF,TGTGCCAGCAGCGCGACAGGAGAATACGAGCAGTACTTC
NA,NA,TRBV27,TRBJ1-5,CASSSPGVFVSQPQHF,TGTGCCAGCAGTTCGCCAGGGGTTTTTGTTAGTCAGCCCCAGCATTTT
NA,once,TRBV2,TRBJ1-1,CASAWAPSGLNTEAFF,TGTGCCAGCGCATGGGCCCCCAGTGGGCTGAACACTGAAGCTTTCTTT
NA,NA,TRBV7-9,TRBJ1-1,CASSPWGSLVTEAFF,TGTGCCAGCAGCCCTTGGGGGTCCCTCGTCACTGAAGCTTTCTTT
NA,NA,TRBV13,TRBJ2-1,CASRTSGGADEQFF,TGTGCCAGCAGGACTAGTGGGGGGGCTGATGAGCAGTTCTTC
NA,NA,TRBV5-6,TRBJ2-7,CASSLVRGHEQYF,TGTGCCAGCAGCTTGGTCCGGGGACACGAGCAGTACTTC
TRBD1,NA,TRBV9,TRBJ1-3,CASSDLTGLMGNTIYF,TGTGCCAGCAGCGACTTGACAGGGCTCATGGGAAACACCATATATTTT
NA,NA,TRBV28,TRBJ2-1,CASNPGASYNEQFF,TGTGCCAGCAATCCAGGGGCCTCCTACAATGAGCAGTTCTTC
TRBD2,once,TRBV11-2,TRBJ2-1,CASSGRARLAGTLNEQFF,TGTGCCAGCAGCGGCCGCGCCCGACTAGCGGGGACACTAAATGAGCAGTTCTTC
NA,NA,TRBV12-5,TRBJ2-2,CASGLDPSVNTGELFF,TGTGCTAGTGGTTTGGATCCTAGCGTAAACACCGGGGAGCTGTTTTTT
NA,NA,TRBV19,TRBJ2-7,CASSFGVWGYEQYF,TGTGCCAGTAGTTTCGGAGTCTGGGGATACGAGCAGTACTTC
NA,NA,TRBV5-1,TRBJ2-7,CASSLGRHVYEQYF,TGCGCCAGCAGCTTGGGAAGACACGTCTACGAGCAGTACTTC
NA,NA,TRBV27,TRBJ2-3,CASSYNTVDTQYF,TGTGCCAGCAGTTATAACACAGTGGATACGCAGTATTTT
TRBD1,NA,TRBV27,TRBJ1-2,CASSLARQGSGYTF,TGTGCCAGCAGTTTAGCCCGACAGGGTTCGGGCTACACCTTC
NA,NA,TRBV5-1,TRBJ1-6,CASSLTSPGSPLHF,TGCGCCAGCAGCTTGACCTCCCCCGGTTCACCCCTCCACTTT
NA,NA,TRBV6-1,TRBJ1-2,CASGEQGPYGYTF,TGTGCCAGCGGGGAACAGGGACCCTATGGCTACACCTTC
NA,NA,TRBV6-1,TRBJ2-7,CASSYTDSYEQYF,TGTGCCAGCAGTTATACCGACTCCTACGAGCAGTACTTC
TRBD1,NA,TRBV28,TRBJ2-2,CASMETGGYTGELFF,TGTGCCAGCATGGAGACAGGGGGTTACACCGGGGAGCTGTTTTTT
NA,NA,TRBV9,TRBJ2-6,CASSTTRRGSGANVLTF,TGTGCCAGCAGCACAACTCGTCGGGGATCTGGGGCCAACGTCCTGACTTTC
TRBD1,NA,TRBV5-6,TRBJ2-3,CASSSFGEGADTQYF,TGTGCCAGCAGCTCATTCGGCGAGGGGGCGGATACGCAGTATTTT
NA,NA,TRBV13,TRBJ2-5,CASSLLGSRLKETQYF,TGTGCCAGCAGCTTATTGGGGTCCCGTCTAAAAGAGACCCAGTACTTC
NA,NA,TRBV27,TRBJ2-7,CASSLTLEYEQYF,TGTGCCAGCAGTTTAACGCTGGAATACGAGCAGTACTTC
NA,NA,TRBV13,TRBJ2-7,CASSPPTASYEQYF,TGTGCCAGCAGCCCGCCGACAGCGTCCTACGAGCAGTACTTC
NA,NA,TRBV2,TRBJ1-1,CASSALGMNTEAFF,TGTGCCAGCAGCGCCCTGGGGATGAACACTGAAGCTTTCTTT
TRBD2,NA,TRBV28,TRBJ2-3,CASSLFGSSGTSTDTQYF,TGTGCCAGCAGTTTATTCGGGTCTAGCGGTACTAGCACAGATACGCAGTATTTT
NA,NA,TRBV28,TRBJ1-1,CASNPPGRHTEAFF,TGTGCCAGCAACCCGCCAGGGAGGCACACTGAAGCTTTCTTT
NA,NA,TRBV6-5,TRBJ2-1,CASTSSGSYNEQFF,TGTGCCAGCACCTCCTCGGGTTCCTACAATGAGCAGTTCTTC
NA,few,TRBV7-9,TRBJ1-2,CASSPPGTGYTF,TGTGCCAGCAGCCCACCGGGGACAGGCTACACCTTC
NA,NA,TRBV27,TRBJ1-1,CASSLRENTEAFF,TGTGCCAGCAGTTTGAGGGAGAACACTGAAGCTTTCTTT
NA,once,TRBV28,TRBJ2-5,CASATGLSETQYF,TGTGCCAGTGCCACAGGACTTTCGGAGACCCAGTACTTC
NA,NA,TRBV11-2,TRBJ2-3,CASSRGWGNTDTQYF,TGTGCCAGCAGCAGGGGGTGGGGTAACACAGATACGCAGTATTTT
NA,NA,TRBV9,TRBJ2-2,CASNPSGERTQFGELFF,TGTGCCAGCAATCCCTCCGGGGAGCGGACACAATTCGGGGAGCTGTTTTTT
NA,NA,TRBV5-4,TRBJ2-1,CASSPGLSSYNEQFF,TGTGCCAGCAGCCCTGGCCTTAGCTCCTACAATGAGCAGTTCTTC
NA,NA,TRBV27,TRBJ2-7,CASSSGARGRHEQYF,TGTGCCAGCAGCTCCGGAGCTCGTGGGCGACACGAGCAGTACTTC
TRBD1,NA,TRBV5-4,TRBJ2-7,CASSLPRDRGRYEQYF,TGTGCCAGCAGCTTGCCGCGGGACAGGGGGCGCTACGAGCAGTACTTC
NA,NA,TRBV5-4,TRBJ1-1,CASSTPEALDTEAFF,TGTGCCAGCAGCACCCCGGAGGCATTGGACACTGAAGCTTTCTTT